This TCR beta chain was sequenced during a study of control samples from healthy donors and cancer patients. Clones were read by immunoSEQ multiplex PCR, and TCRdb kept only the in-frame ones, dropping some. The table includes about 110,000 clones, roughly nine tenths detected once. CDR3 size: 17 residues. The V gene's germline CDR1 is MDHEN and CDR2 SYDVKM. V lost 4 bases and J lost 3, with 22 bases in between. Sequencing was performed on blood. This chain links TRBV28 with TRBJ2-7; D unresolved. The receptor's source is a woman between 18 and 29 years old in good health. The CDR3 region is CASSSDPMRSSFYEQYF. The CDR3 bases are TGTGCCAGCAGTTCAGATCCTATGCGTTCGTCATTCTACGAGCAGTACTTC.